These 2 T cell receptor beta chains were sequenced from one sample in a study of T cell changes during pregnancy in multiple sclerosis. Generated by immunoSEQ multiplex PCR, the TCRdb table keeps only in-frame clones and is missing some. Of about 46,000 clones in the sample, 91% were seen once. Sequenced material: CD8+ T cells from peripheral blood mononuclear cells, taken in the second trimester of pregnancy. Source of these receptors: a female donor with multiple sclerosis, enrolled in a pregnancy study.

The chain couples TRBV29-1 to TRBJ1-2, with 8 bases fitting TRBD1. The V segment lost 5 bases and the J segment 3 bases; nucleotides outside the gene matches: 11. CDR3 length: 15 amino acids. Germline CDR1 is SQVTM and CDR2 is ANQGSEA. Written as DNA, the CDR3 is TGCAGCGTTCCCCAAATAGGACAGGGAGACTATGGCTACACCTTC. Translated, it gives CSVPQIGQGDYGYTF.

This chain links TRBV25-1 with TRBJ2-5, with 8 bases matching TRBD2. J gave up 4 bases and V 4 bases, and 11 bases lay outside the gene matches. This CDR3 has 16 residues. CDR1 and CDR2 (germline): MGHDK, SYGVNS. The CDR3 loop is CASSGPNIAGGETQYF. CDR3 nucleotides: TGTGCCAGCAGTGGCCCCAATATTGCGGGGGGAGAGACCCAGTACTTC.